The rows below give T cell receptor beta chains drawn from one sample of a study of shared clonotypes between healthy human individuals. The table came from immunoSEQ multiplex PCR; TCRdb's copy has only in-frame clones and leaves some out. The sample lists a few million clones, roughly 90% seen once, with 0.37% in the top ten. Material: naive CD4+ T cells from PBMCs. These receptors were taken from a man aged 18 to 35 in good health. Some clones in this sample may be carry-over from other donors' samples. Both conserved end residues are part of each CDR3. The order of the fields is V gene, J gene, CDR3 protein.

TRBV6-5	TRBJ1-2	CASSYGDSYGYTF
TRBV19	TRBJ2-7	CASSIGSSYEQYF
TRBV5-5	TRBJ2-7	CASREVGGPYEQYF
TRBV6-6	TRBJ2-3	CASSKGQGARGDTQYF
TRBV14	TRBJ2-7	CASSSRDYPGSEQYF
TRBV6-4	TRBJ2-7	CASSEASGYYEQYF
TRBV4-1	TRBJ2-3	CASSPGLADTDTQYF
TRBV15	TRBJ2-7	CATSSHLTGFEQYF
TRBV7-9	TRBJ2-1	CASSSAEPGQPLYNEQFF
TRBV28	TRBJ1-2	CASSEPDAYGYTF
TRBV15	TRBJ2-1	CATSRTQGNEQFF
TRBV7-2	TRBJ2-5	CASSRLAGVDTQYF
TRBV2	TRBJ2-2	CATSTGNTGELFF
TRBV7-9	TRBJ2-3	CASSPRPGLAEDTQYF
TRBV25-1	TRBJ1-1	CASKQRGSDTEAFF
TRBV6-1	TRBJ1-1	CASRLDLNTEAFF
TRBV10-3	TRBJ2-2	CAISGDHLNTGELFF
TRBV30	TRBJ2-3	CAWRRLAAGTDTQYF
TRBV11-2	TRBJ1-2	CASSFGGGGYTF
TRBV5-8	TRBJ2-3	CASTPGQGFTDTQYF
TRBV7-9	TRBJ1-5	CASSLDRVASPINQPQHF
TRBV9	TRBJ1-1	CASSVSLGPGEAFF
TRBV6-1	TRBJ1-5	CASSAEGGQPQHF
TRBV6-6	TRBJ2-1	CASRTGGVTDNEQFF
TRBV28	TRBJ1-1	CASTDRGRTEAFF
TRBV6-5	TRBJ2-1	CASSDRGRGYNEQFF
TRBV9	TRBJ2-5	CASSVGGLAGVVGETQYF
TRBV19	TRBJ2-3	CASQYGGGTDTQYF
TRBV7-2	TRBJ2-6	CASSLAGPGANVLTF
TRBV9	TRBJ2-5	CASSVNPVQETQYF
TRBV12-1	TRBJ2-3	CASSPKSRTSTDTQYF
TRBV14	TRBJ2-3	CASSPFTDTQYF
TRBV28	TRBJ2-7	CASSFPGEGGYEQYF
TRBV5-1	TRBJ2-7	CASSLDLYNYEQYF
TRBV6-1	TRBJ1-1	CASSFFGGNTEAFF
TRBV6-4	TRBJ1-2	CASSPSTTNYGYTF